This T cell receptor (beta chain) was identified during a study of blood T cell repertoires in COVID-19. In the study overall: Specimens from acute and convalescent COVID-19 originated in the United States, Italy and Spain.

This CDR3 spans 15 amino acids. Germline assignment: CDR1 LGHDT and CDR2 YNNKEL (reference sequence). The V and J ends lost 4 bases and 2 bases respectively, with 12 bases between them. TCRdb's table, derived via immunoSEQ multiplex PCR, lists solely in-frame clones and lacks some. The data hold 360,000 or so clones, with around 90% observed a single time. The table lists this clone with a count of one. The sequencing sample was made of peripheral blood. The chain combines TRBV3-1 (or the pseudogene TRBV3-2) with TRBJ1-3, with D hard to call. The source is a woman in her fifties or sixties with COVID-19, enrolled during active disease. DNA for the CDR3: TGTGCCAGCAGCCTTGCCCAGTTAACTGGAAACACCATATATTTT. This gives the protein CASSLAQLTGNTIYF.